The T cell receptor beta chain described here comes from a study of shared clonotypes between healthy human individuals. Across the study: Each donor had three CD4 naive, three CD4 memory, two CD8 naive and one CD8 memory plate.

This CDR3 spans 14 amino acids. The V gene end was trimmed by 5 bases and the J gene end by 4 bases; junction bases not matched to a gene: 5. Germline V gene sequence: CDR1 MDHEN, CDR2 SYDVKM. Every subset's genomic DNA went evenly onto several immunoSEQ plates. Libraries were prepared by immunoSEQ multiplex PCR; TCRdb keeps only in-frame clonotypes and omits some of them. Of over a million clones in the sample, about 98.5% were seen once. The sample was naive CD4+ T cells sorted from blood. Described subset: CD45RA+ positively selected. This clonotype was obtained from a man aged 25-40 years in good health. This chain links TRBV28 with TRBJ1-2; TRBD1 matches at 9 bases. The CDR3 loop reads CASSPGTGSYGYTF. CDR3 nucleotide sequence: TGTGCCAGCAGTCCCGGGACAGGGAGCTATGGCTACACCTTC.